This T cell receptor (beta chain) emerged from a study of synovial regulatory T cells in juvenile arthritis. Study-level background: Treatments: a few naive, several methotrexate, one methotrexate plus infliximab, one unknown.

Germline lookup yields CDR1 KGHSH and CDR2 LQKENI. The CDR3 has 11 amino acids. The DNA sequence is not available. As concerns this clone: What it binds is not known.

General study results and limits: TCR diversity was lower in inflammation-associated blood Treg cells than in other blood Treg cells. Across patients, iaTreg TCR repertoires were mostly private, partly shared with synovial Teff and blood CPL. CDR3 overlap with synovial Tregs was higher for iaTregs than other blood Tregs.

Sequencing was performed with immunoSEQ multiplex PCR; in TCRdb, only in-frame clones are kept and a portion is missing. This repertoire includes more than 7,500 clones. The chain has TRBV18 and TRBJ2-7; the D call from TCRdb, TRBD2, cannot be confirmed without DNA. Input material: Treg cells from blood. The subset denotes: remaining (HLA-DR-negative) circulating blood Treg cells. This clonotype was obtained from a donor younger than 30 with juvenile idiopathic arthritis. The CDR3 loop reads CASSPGDREYF.